This TCR beta chain is drawn from a study of T cell clones after liver transplantation. As for the study in general: In this trial, immunosuppression withdrawal was attempted within 2 years of liver transplant. Apart from a few HCV-positive recipients, transplants were for non-autoimmune, non-viral reasons. Samples came pre-transplant, pre-randomization before withdrawal, and post-randomization after withdrawal ended.

Sequencing used immunoSEQ multiplex PCR; TCRdb keeps in-frame clones, though not all of them. The table shows 65,000 to 70,000 clones, with about 91% occurring only once. As for this clone: Its antigen is not known. Other DNA sequences in this sample translate to the same CDR3.

Study outcomes and limitations: Migration into the graft, not deletion, may explain lost graft donor-reactive T cells.

This sample comprised CD4+ T cells from blood, obtained about 26 months after liver transplant. The TCR originated in a human patient who received a liver transplant. Part of the T cells may come from the graft donor.

The CDR3 DNA sequence: TGTGCCAGCAGCGTCCGGGGAAATCAGCCCCAGCATTTT. Its protein is CASSVRGNQPQHF. J is TRBJ1-5 and V is TRBV2; D gene unclear. Germline assignment: CDR1 SNHLY and CDR2 FYNNEI. Trimming stripped 6 bases from V and 4 bases from J, with 10 bases between. CDR3 length: 13 residues.